A single TCR beta chain is shown here with its context. Its antigen remains unidentified. The data are from a study of a mutant IDH1 vaccine in newly diagnosed glioma. On the study more broadly: Treated patients had a mean age of about 40 years and a sex split that was roughly 60% male and 37.5% female. Study outcomes and limitations: Shifts in the top peripheral T cell clonotypes seemed unrelated to pseudoprogression.

Time point denoted: week 5, during vaccination. Every vaccine dose comprised 300 ug of mutant IDH1 20-mer peptide plus topical imiquimod. The protocol was immunoSEQ multiplex PCR, while the TCRdb copy is restricted to in-frame clones and leaves out a portion. Among roughly 39,000 clones listed, about 84% were seen once. This TCR came from a man in his forties or fifties with glioma. This material consisted of PBMCs, taken from a glioma patient whose treatment included an IDH1 peptide vaccine.

The CDR3 loop reads CASSPDSEKLFF. As DNA, the CDR3 is TGTGCCAGCAGTCCGGATAGTGAAAAACTGTTTTTT. This chain connects TRBV2 to TRBJ1-4; no definite D call. The germline V gene has CDR1 SNHLY and CDR2 FYNNEI. V was cut by 5 bases and J by 7 bases, with 8 bases left in between. This CDR3 spans 12 amino acids.